This TCR beta chain was captured in a study of Tregs in tolerant kidney transplant recipients. Assay: immunoSEQ multiplex PCR; the TCRdb copy retains only in-frame clones and omits some. The table includes about 50,000 clones, approximately 90% detected once. CDR1 GTSNPN and CDR2 SVGIG come from the germline V gene (reference sequence). The ends were cut back, 0 bases at V and 4 bases at J, with 15 bases in the middle. The CDR3 has 15 residues. Whole-study results and caveats: The small number of patients limits these findings pending further validation.

Related graft donors supplied nonmyeloablative bone marrow transplants, and mixed chimerism was transient. To note about this clone: Antigen: not known.

This receptor was taken from a human patient who received a combined kidney and bone marrow transplant. Some of the T cells may derive from the graft donor. The sample in question was CD8+ T cells from blood (PBMCs), obtained 12 months after the transplant. The chain uses TRBV30 and TRBJ1-2; a weak D match, TRBD1 (6 bases). The CDR3 sequence is CAWSVAQGLRYGYTF. CDR3 bases: TGTGCCTGGAGTGTTGCGCAGGGGTTGCGCTATGGCTACACCTTC.